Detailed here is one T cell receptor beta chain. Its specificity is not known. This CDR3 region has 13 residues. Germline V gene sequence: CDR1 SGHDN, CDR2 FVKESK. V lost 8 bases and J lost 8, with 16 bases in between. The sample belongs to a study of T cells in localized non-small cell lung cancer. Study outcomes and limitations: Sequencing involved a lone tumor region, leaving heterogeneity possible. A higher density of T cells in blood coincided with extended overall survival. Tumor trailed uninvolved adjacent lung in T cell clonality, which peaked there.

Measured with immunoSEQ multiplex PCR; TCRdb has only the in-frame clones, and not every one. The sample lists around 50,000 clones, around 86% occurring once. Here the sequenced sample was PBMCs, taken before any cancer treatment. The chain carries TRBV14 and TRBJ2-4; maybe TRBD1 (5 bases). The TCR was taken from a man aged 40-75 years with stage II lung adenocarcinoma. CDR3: CASGAREGDIQYF. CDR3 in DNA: TGTGCCAGCGGGGCCAGGGAAGGCGACATTCAGTACTTC.